This TCR beta chain derives from a study of tumor-infiltrating lymphocytes in glioblastoma multiforme. TCRB libraries came from RNA via three nested multiplex PCR rounds. Using its own MiXCR run on the multiplex PCR reads, TCRdb lists one record per CDR3 protein. Of thousands of distinct CDR3 sequences listed, 65% to 80% are singletons. The trim removed 11 bases at V and 9 bases at J, leaving 33 bases unmatched. The germline V gene has CDR1 SGHAT and CDR2 FQNNGV. The CDR3 consists of 20 residues. This clonotype came up once. The sequence came from a male donor with glioblastoma. The sample was brain tumor tissue. This rearrangement joins TRBV11-2 to TRBJ2-2; the match to TRBD2 covers 7 bases. The CDR3 nucleotides read TGTGCCCGCACCCCCTCATTCGGCCAAGGGCTAGCGGTAAAGACCAGGGAGCTGTTTTTT. This translates into CARTPSFGQGLAVKTRELFF.